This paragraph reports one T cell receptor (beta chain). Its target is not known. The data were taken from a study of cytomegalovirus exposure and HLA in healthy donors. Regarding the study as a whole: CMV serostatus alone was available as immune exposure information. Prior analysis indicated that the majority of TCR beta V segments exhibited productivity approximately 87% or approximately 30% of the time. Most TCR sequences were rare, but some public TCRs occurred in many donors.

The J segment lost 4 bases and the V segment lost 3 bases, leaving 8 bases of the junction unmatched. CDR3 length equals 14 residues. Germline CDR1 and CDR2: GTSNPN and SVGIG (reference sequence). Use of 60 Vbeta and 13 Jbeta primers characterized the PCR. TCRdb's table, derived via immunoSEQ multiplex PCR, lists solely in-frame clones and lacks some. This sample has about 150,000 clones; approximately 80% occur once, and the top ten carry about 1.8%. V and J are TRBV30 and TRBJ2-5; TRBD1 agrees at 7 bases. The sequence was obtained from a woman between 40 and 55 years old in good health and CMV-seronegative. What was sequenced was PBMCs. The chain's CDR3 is CAWRGQRLAETQYF. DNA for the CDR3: TGTGCCTGGAGGGGACAGAGGTTGGCAGAGACCCAGTACTTC.